The 14 T cell receptor beta chains reported below all come from one sample, sequenced in a study of T cells in Graves' hyperthyroidism and ophthalmopathy. It was RNA transcripts that yielded the amplified TCR beta CDR3 regions. Initially, a first-round RT-PCR of the TCR CDR3 employed the HTBI primer set. TCRdb called the multiplex PCR reads again in MiXCR, with one record for every CDR3 protein. The data contain fewer than 350,000 distinct CDR3 sequences, 15% to 20% of them singletons. Sequencing was carried out using blood. These receptor sequences come from a woman aged 45-60 years with Graves' hyperthyroidism.

The V call is TRBV6-2 or TRBV6-3, the J call TRBJ2-7; 7 nucleotides match TRBD1. Germline values: CDR1 MNHEY, CDR2 SVGEGT. The CDR3 contains 14 residues. V shed 6 bases and J 6 bases; nucleotides not matched to a gene: 11. The CDR3 loop reads CASSYRQQGSEQYV. CDR3 DNA sequence: TGTGCCAGCAGCTACCGTCAACAGGGGTCCGAGCAGTACGTC.

In this sample, this clonotype turned up many times. The V and J genes are TRBV20-1 and TRBJ2-1; TRBD2 is a possible D gene (6 bases). The CDR3 consists of 14 residues. Germline assignment: CDR1 DFQATT and CDR2 SNEGSKA (reference sequence). Between the trimmed V and J ends, which lost 4 bases and 0 bases, there was a span of 10 bases. The CDR3 is CSATEAGSYNEQFF. As DNA, the CDR3 is TGCAGTGCTACCGAAGCGGGCTCCTACAATGAGCAGTTCTTC.

This clonotype was recorded a few times. This may be a read error, as it is one base from a much larger clone. This chain connects TRBV11-2 to TRBJ1-6, with TRBD1 matching 7 bases. Germline values: CDR1 SGHAT, CDR2 FQNNGV. Trimming removed 5 bases from V and 7 bases from J; junction bases left unmatched: 5. The CDR3 has 14 residues. The CDR3 DNA sequence: TGTGCCAGCAGCGCCCGCAGGGGGAATTCACCCCTCCACTTT. Amino acid sequence: CASSARRGNSPLHF. Together with reference TRBV11-2 and TRBJ1-6, the CDR3 gives the full variable domain: EAGVAQSPRYKIIEKRQSVAFWCNPISGHATLYWYQQILGQGPKLLIQFQNNGVVDDSQLPKDRFSAERLKGVDSTLKIQPAKLEDSAVYLCASSARRGNSPLHFGNGTRLTVT.

This clonotype was seen many times. J is TRBJ2-2 and V is TRBV7-8, with 8 bases matching TRBD1. The germline gives CDR1 SGHVS, CDR2 FQNEAQ. Trimming took 1 base from V and 0 from J; bases not matched to a gene: 4. There are 17 residues in the CDR3. The CDR3 DNA reads as TGTGCCAGCAGCTTAGTCCCGGGACAGGCGAACACCGGGGAGCTGTTTTTT. It specifies CASSLVPGQANTGELFF.

About this clonotype itself: A read error may explain this, as a much larger clone is one base away. V is TRBV2 and J is TRBJ2-5; D is possibly TRBD1 or TRBD2 (5 bases each). Deletions cut 10 bases from V and 4 bases from J, with 19 bases between. Germline-derived CDR1 and CDR2 are SNHLY and FYNNEI. There are 14 residues in the CDR3. Here the CDR3 reads CANSLDRRGETQYF. In DNA form, the CDR3 reads TGTGCCAACAGCCTTGACAGACGGGGAGAGACCCAGTACTTC.

This clonotype has a count of ten or more. The CDR3 nucleotides are TGTGCCAGCAGCTTTAACAGTTACAATGAGCAGTTCTTC. This gives the protein CASSFNSYNEQFF. The rearrangement joins TRBV11-3 to TRBJ2-1; D is ambiguous. In germline, CDR1 is SGHNT, CDR2 YENEEA. The V gene lost 3 bases and the J gene lost 4 bases, with 7 bases spanning the gap. This CDR3 has 13 amino acids.

This clonotype was found a few times. This chain joins TRBV6-1 and TRBJ1-1; 7 bases map to TRBD1. V dropped 5 bases and J dropped 1; count of bases not matched to a gene: 7. The CDR3 runs to 15 residues. Germline values: CDR1 MNHNS, CDR2 SASEGT. In nucleotides, the CDR3 is TGTGCCAGCAGTTCGACAGGGATGGGGAACACTGAAGCTTTCTTT. Its translation: CASSSTGMGNTEAFF.

This clonotype was picked up many times. The J gene is TRBJ2-5, the V gene TRBV5-6; TRBD2 matches at 8 bases. The length of the CDR3 is 13 residues. After removal of 4 bases from V and 5 bases from J, the junction contained 4 bases not matched to a gene. CDR1 and CDR2 from the germline V gene are SGHDT and YYEEEE. The CDR3 region has the DNA TGTGCCAGCAGCCGGACGGGAGGGGAGACCCAGTACTTC. It encodes CASSRTGGETQYF. The full variable domain, in which reference TRBV5-6 and TRBJ2-5 provide the parts outside the CDR3, is DAGVTQSPTHLIKTRGQQVTLRCSPKSGHDTVSWYQQALGQGPQFIFQYYEEEERQRGNFPDRFSGHQFPNYSSELNVNALLLGDSALYLCASSRTGGETQYFGPGTRLLVL.

The chain joins TRBV20-1 to TRBJ2-5, with a weak D call TRBD1 (6 bases). The V and J ends lost 4 bases and 11 bases respectively, with 14 bases between them. The CDR3 spans 11 residues. Germline V gene data show CDR1 as DFQATT and CDR2 as SNEGSKA (reference sequence). The CDR3 loop is CSAIFRDTQYF. The CDR3 nucleotides read TGCAGTGCTATATTTCGGGACACACAGTACTTC.

V is TRBV4-1 and J is TRBJ2-7; 7 bases line up with TRBD1. J was trimmed by 5 bases and V by 4 bases; bases with no gene match: 5. Germline V gives CDR1 MGHRA, CDR2 YSYEKL. There are 13 residues in the CDR3. For the CDR3, the DNA is TGCGCCAGCAGCCCATCAACAGGGGACGAGCAGTACTTC. This codes for CASSPSTGDEQYF.

This clonotype was counted many times. V and J are TRBV2 and TRBJ2-3; D gene uncertain. The length of the CDR3 is 13 residues. V was shortened by 11 bases and J by 0 bases, with 12 bases between the two germline ends. CDR1 and CDR2 from the germline V gene are SNHLY and FYNNEI. The CDR3, as DNA: TGTGCCTATCCCCCGACTAGCACAGATACGCAGTATTTT. Translation: CAYPPTSTDTQYF.

The rearrangement uses TRBV13 and TRBJ2-1; 8 positions agree with TRBD2. V was pared by 7 bases and J by 6 bases, with 11 bases of the junction left unmatched. The CDR3 is 15 amino acids. Germline lookup yields CDR1 PRHDT and CDR2 FYEKMQ (reference sequence). The CDR3 DNA reads as TGTGCCAGCACCCGGGGGGAGCGGGGGTTCAATGAGCAGTTCTTC. Translation gives CASTRGERGFNEQFF.

This clonotype appeared many times. The V and J genes are TRBV30 and TRBJ1-5, with no clear D. This CDR3 comprises 18 residues. The V and J ends lost 1 base and 2 bases respectively, with 21 bases between them. Germline assignment: CDR1 GTSNPN and CDR2 SVGIG (reference sequence). CDR3 region: CAWSGRVGSIDGNQPQHF. The CDR3 DNA is TGTGCCTGGAGTGGCCGCGTAGGTAGCATTGATGGCAATCAGCCCCAGCATTTT.

The rearrangement joins TRBV2 to TRBJ2-6; no firm D call. CDR3 size: 13 residues. V lost 8 bases, J lost 4 bases, and 9 bases lay in between. The germline V gene has CDR1 SNHLY and CDR2 FYNNEI. CDR3: CASLLSGANVLTF. CDR3 coding DNA: TGTGCCAGCCTCCTTTCCGGGGCCAACGTCCTGACTTTC.